This T cell receptor (beta chain) was recorded in a study of spatial heterogeneity in lung cancer. Points from the study as a whole: In tumors, expanded intratumoral alpha and beta TCR counts tracked mutation counts.

This clonotype came up many times. What it recognizes is unknown. TCRdb analysed the 5' RACE reads with MiXCR anew, one entry per CDR3 protein. The sample has about 3,100 distinct CDR3 sequences, 8.5% to 10% seen once. Time point here: sample taken at primary tumor resection. Samples were obtained from around 72 donors, all untreated early-stage non-small cell lung cancer patients. Unsorted samples of tumor, nontumor lung or frozen PBMC had their whole RNA sequenced. There are 14 residues in the CDR3. CDR1 and CDR2 from the germline V gene are MNHNS and SASEGT. With V trimmed by 6 bases and J by 4 bases, 1 base remained unmatched.

The TCR was taken from a male donor with early-stage non-small cell lung cancer. The sequencing used lung tumor tissue, collected at surgery. The V gene is TRBV6-1, the J gene TRBJ2-2; 11 nucleotides align to TRBD1. In DNA, the CDR3 is TGTGCCAGCAGGGGGACAGGGGGCACCGGGGAGCTGTTTTTT. Its translation is CASRGTGGTGELFF.